This T cell receptor beta chain was recovered during a study of blood T cell repertoires in COVID-19. Study in general: From the United States, Italy and Spain came samples of acute and convalescent COVID-19. In each case, the material was cDNA or gDNA derived from T cells, B-cell-depleted T cells, or PBMCs.

In the study's own analysis: Amplification with reference gene primers provided the estimates of nucleated cell counts. Libraries were prepared by immunoSEQ multiplex PCR; TCRdb keeps only in-frame clonotypes and omits some of them. V and J calls and clone size are given by that table; D and trimming were obtained from the DNA. The sample includes some 210,000 clones, about 85% of them seen just once. The CDR3 is 13 residues long. The germline V gene has CDR1 SQVTM and CDR2 ANQGSEA. Trimming removed 4 bases at V and 7 bases at J, with 13 bases between. This clonotype was obtained from a human donor in a cohort sampled during active COVID-19. V gene TRBV29-1 combines with J gene TRBJ1-4; D might be TRBD1 (6 bases). The sequenced material came from peripheral blood. The CDR3 nucleotides are TGCAGCGTTGCCCGGGACACTGGTGAAAAACTGTTTTTT. It encodes CSVARDTGEKLFF.